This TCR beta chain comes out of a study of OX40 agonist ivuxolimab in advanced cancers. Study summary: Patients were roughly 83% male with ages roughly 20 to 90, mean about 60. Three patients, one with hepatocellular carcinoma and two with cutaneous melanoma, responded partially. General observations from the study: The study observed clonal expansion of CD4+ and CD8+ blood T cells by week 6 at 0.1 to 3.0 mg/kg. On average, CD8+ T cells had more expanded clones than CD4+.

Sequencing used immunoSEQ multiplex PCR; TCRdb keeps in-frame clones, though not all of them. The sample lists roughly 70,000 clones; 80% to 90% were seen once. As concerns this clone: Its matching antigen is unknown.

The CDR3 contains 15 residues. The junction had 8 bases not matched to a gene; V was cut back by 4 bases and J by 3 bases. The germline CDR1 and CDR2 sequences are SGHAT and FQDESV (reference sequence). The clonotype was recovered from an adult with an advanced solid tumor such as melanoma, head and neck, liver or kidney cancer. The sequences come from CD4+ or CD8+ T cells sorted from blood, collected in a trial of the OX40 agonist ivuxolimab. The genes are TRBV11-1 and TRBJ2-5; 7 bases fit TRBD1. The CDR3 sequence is CASSYRQGAEETQYF. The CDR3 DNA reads TGTGCCAGCAGCTATAGACAGGGCGCGGAAGAGACCCAGTACTTC.